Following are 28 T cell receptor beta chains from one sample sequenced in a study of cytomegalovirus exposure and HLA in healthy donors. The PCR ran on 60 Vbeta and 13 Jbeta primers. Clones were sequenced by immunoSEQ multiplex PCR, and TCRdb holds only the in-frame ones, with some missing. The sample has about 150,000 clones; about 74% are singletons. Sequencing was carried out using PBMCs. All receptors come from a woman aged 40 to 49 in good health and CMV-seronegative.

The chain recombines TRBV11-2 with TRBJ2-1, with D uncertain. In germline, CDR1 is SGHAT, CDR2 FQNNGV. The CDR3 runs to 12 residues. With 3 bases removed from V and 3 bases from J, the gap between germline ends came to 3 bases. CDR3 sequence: CASSLSYNEQFF. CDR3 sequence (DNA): TGTGCCAGCAGCTTGAGCTACAATGAGCAGTTCTTC.

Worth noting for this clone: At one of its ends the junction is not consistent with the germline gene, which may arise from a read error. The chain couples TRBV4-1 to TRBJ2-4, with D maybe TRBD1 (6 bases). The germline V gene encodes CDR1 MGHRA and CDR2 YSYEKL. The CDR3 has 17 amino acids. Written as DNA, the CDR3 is TGCGCCAGCAGCGAAGACCCCCCGAGGGGGGCCAAAAACATTCAGTACTTC. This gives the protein CASSEDPPRGAKNIQYF.

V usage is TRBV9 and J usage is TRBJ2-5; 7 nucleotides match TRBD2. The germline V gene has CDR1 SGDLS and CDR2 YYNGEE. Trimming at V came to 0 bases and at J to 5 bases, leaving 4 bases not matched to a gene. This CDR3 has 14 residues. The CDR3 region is CASSVAVGGETQYF. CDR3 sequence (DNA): TGTGCCAGCAGCGTAGCGGTGGGGGGGGAGACCCAGTACTTC.

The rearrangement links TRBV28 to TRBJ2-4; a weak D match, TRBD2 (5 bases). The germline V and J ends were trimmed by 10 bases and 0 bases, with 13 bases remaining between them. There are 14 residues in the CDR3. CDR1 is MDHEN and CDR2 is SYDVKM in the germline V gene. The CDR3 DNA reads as TGTGCCATCGAGGGTGTTTCAGCCAAAAACATTCAGTACTTC. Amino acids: CAIEGVSAKNIQYF.

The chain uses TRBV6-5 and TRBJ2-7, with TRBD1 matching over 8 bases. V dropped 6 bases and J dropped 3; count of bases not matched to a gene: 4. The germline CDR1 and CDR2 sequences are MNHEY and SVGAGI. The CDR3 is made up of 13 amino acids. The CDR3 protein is CASSHRGFYEQYF. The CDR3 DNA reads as TGTGCCAGCAGCCACAGGGGGTTCTACGAGCAGTACTTC.

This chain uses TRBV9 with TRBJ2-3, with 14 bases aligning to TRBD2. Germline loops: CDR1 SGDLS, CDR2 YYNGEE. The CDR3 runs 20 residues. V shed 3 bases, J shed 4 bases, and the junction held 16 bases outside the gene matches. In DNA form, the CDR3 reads TGTGCCAGCAGCGCACCCGCCGGGACTAGCGGGGGCCGGGGCCCAGATACGCAGTATTTT. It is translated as CASSAPAGTSGGRGPDTQYF.

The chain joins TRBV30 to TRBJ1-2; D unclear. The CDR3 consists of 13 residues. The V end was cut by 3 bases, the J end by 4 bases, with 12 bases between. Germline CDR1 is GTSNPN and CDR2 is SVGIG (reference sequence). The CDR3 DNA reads TGTGCCTGGAGCCCTACTCGGGGCTATGGCTACACCTTC. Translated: CAWSPTRGYGYTF.

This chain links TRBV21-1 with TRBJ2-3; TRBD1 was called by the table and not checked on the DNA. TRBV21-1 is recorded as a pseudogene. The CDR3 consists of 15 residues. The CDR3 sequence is CASSETGGGTDTQYF. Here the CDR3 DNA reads TGTGCCAGCAGCGAGACTGGGGGCGGCACAGATACGCAGTATTTT.

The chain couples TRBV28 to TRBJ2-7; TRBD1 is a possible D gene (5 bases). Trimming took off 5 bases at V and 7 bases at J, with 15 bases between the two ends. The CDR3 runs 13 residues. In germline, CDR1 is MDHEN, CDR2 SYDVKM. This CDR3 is CASSPTAAWEQYF. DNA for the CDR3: TGTGCCAGCAGTCCGACAGCCGCCTGGGAGCAGTACTTC.

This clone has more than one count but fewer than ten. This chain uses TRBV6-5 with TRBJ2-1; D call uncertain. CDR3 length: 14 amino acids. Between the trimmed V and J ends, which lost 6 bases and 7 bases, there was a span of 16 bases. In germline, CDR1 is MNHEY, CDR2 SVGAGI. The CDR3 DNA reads TGTGCCAGCAGGCCCCACCTAGACCCAAATGAGCAGTTCTTC. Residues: CASRPHLDPNEQFF.

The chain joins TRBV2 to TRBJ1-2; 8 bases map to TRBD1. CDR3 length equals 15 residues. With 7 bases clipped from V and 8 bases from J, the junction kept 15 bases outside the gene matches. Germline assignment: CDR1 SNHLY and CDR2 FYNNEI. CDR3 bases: TGTGCCAGCAAAGCAGGGGGCGCGGGCGCGGGGGGCTACACCTTC. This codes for CASKAGGAGAGGYTF. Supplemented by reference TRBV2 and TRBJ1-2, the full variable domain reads EPEVTQTPSHQVTQMGQEVILRCVPISNHLYFYWYRQILGQKVEFLVSFYNNEISEKSEIFDDQFSVERPDGSNFTLKIRSTKLEDSAMYFCASKAGGAGAGGYTFGSGTRLTVV.

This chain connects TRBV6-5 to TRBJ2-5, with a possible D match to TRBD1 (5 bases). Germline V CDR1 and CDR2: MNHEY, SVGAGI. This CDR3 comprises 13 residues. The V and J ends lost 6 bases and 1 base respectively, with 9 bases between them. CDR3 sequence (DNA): TGTGCCAGCAGCCCGACAGCCCAAGAGACCCAGTACTTC. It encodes CASSPTAQETQYF.

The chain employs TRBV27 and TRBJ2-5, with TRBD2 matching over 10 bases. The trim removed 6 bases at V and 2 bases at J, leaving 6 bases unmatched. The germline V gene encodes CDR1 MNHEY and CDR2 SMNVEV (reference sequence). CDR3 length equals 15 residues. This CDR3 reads CASRRGTSDQETQYF. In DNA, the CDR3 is TGTGCCAGCAGGCGTGGGACTAGCGATCAAGAGACCCAGTACTTC.

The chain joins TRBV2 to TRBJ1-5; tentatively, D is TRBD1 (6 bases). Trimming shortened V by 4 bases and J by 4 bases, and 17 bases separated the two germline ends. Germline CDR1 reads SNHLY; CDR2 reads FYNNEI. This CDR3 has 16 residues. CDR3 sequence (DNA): TGTGCCAGCAGTGGCCCATTAGGACAGCCAAATCAGCCCCAGCATTTT. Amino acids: CASSGPLGQPNQPQHF.

DNA for the CDR3: TGTGCCAGCACCCCCGGGGGGCCCCCCCAGACCCAGTACTTC. It is translated as CASTPGGPPQTQYF. The chain links TRBV21-1 to TRBJ2-5; the listed D gene, TRBD2, was not tested against the DNA. TRBV21-1 is a pseudogene locus. The CDR3 is 14 residues long.

Here the CDR3 reads CASSQDSGPNQPQHF. The CDR3 region has the DNA TGTGCCAGCAGCCAAGATAGTGGGCCGAATCAGCCCCAGCATTTT. V and J are TRBV4-2 and TRBJ1-5, with D unclear. The CDR3 covers 15 residues. Trimming left V 0 bases short and J 4 bases short, with 10 bases between. Per germline, CDR1 LGHNA and CDR2 YNFKEQ.

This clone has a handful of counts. The CDR3 DNA sequence: TGTGCCAGCGTCTTGACTAGCGGGGTGATGACAGATACGCAGTATTTT. As protein: CASVLTSGVMTDTQYF. The chain uses TRBV2 and TRBJ2-3, with 11 bases fitting TRBD2. Germline assignment: CDR1 SNHLY and CDR2 FYNNEI. This CDR3 comprises 16 residues. With V trimmed by 8 bases and J by 3 bases, 10 bases remained unmatched.

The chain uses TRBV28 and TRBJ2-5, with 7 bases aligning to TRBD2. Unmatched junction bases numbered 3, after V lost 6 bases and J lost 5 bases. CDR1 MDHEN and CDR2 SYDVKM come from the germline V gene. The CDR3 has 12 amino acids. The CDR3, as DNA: TGTGCCAGCAGAGCGGGAATCGAGACCCAGTACTTC. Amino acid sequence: CASRAGIETQYF.

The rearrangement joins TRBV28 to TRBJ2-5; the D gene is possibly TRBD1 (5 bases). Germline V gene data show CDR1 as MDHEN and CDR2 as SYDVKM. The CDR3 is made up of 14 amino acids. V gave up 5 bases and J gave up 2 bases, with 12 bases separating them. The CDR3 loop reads CASSPPTVQETQYF. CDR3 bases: TGTGCCAGCAGTCCTCCGACAGTGCAAGAGACCCAGTACTTC.

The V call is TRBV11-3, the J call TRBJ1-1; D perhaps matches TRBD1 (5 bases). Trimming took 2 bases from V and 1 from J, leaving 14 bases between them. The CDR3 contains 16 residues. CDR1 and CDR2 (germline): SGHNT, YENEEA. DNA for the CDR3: TGTGCCAGCAGCTTAACGGGACTAGGATGGAACACTGAAGCTTTCTTT. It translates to CASSLTGLGWNTEAFF.

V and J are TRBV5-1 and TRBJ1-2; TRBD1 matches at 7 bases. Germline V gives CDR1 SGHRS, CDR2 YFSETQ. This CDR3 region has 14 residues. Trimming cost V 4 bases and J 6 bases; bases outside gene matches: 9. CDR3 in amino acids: CASSRKGQEDGYTF. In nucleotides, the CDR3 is TGCGCCAGCAGCCGCAAAGGACAGGAAGATGGCTACACCTTC.

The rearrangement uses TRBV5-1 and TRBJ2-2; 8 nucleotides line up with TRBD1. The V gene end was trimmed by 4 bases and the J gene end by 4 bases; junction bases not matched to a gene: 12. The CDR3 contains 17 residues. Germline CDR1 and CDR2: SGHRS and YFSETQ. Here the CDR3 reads CASSLQTGVGGTGELFF. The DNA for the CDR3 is TGCGCCAGCAGCCTCCAGACAGGGGTCGGCGGCACCGGGGAGCTGTTTTTT. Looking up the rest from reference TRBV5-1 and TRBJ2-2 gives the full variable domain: KAGVTQTPRYLIKTRGQQVTLSCSPISGHRSVSWYQQTPGQGLQFLFEYFSETQRNKGNFPGRFSGRQFSNSRSEMNVSTLELGDSALYLCASSLQTGVGGTGELFFGEGSRLTVL.

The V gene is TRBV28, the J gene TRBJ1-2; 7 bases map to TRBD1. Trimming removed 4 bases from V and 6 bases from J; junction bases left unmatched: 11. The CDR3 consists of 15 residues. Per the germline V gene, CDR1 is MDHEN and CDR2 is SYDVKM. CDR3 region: CASSYPTGFSDGYTF. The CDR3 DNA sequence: TGTGCCAGCAGTTACCCGACAGGGTTCTCGGATGGCTACACCTTC.

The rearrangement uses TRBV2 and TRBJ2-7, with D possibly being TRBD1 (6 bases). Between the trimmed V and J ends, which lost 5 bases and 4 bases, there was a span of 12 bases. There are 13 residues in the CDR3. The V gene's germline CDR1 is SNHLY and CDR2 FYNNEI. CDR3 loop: CASSTGTLYEQYF. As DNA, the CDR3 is TGTGCCAGCAGTACCGGGACACTTTACGAGCAGTACTTC.

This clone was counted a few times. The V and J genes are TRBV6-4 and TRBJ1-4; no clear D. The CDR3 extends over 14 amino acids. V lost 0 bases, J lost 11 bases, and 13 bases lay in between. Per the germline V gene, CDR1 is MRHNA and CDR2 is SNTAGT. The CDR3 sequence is CASSDSELGGKLFF. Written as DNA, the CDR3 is TGTGCCAGCAGTGACTCGGAGCTGGGTGGGAAACTGTTTTTT.

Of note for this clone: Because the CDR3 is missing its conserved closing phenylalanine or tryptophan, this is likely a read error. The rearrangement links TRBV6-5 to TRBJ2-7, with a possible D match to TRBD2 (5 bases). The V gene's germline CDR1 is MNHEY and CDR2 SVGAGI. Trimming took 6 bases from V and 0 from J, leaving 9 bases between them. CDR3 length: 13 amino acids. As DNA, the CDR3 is TGTGCCAGCAGGACGGCGGGCTCCTACGAGCAGTACCTC. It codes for CASRTAGSYEQYL.

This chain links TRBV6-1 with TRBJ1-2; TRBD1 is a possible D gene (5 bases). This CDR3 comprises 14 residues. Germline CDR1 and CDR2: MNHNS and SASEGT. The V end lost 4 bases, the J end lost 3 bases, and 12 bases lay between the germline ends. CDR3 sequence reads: CASSGTPPHYGYTF. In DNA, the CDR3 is TGTGCCAGCAGTGGGACACCCCCCCACTATGGCTACACCTTC.

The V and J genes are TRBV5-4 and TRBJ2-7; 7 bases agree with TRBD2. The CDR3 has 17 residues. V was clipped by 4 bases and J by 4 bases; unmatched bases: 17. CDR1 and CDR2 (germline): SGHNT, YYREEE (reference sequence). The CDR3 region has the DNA TGTGCCAGCAGCCCGGGGATTGGTGTGGGGGGGAGGTACGAGCAGTACTTC. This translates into CASSPGIGVGGRYEQYF.